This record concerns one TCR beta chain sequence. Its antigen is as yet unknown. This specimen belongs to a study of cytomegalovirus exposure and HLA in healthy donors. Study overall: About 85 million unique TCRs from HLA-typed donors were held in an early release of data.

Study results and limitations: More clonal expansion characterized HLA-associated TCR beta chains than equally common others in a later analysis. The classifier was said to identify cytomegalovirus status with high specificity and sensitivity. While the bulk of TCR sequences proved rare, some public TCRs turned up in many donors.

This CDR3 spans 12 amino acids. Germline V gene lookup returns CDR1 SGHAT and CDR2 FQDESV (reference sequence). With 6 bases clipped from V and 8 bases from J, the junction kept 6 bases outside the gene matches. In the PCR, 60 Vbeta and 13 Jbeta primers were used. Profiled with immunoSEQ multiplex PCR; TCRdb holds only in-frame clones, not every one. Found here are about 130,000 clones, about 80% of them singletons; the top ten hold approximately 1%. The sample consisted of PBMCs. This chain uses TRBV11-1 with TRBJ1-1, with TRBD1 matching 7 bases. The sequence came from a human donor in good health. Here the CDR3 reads CASRPRTGEAFF. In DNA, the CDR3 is TGTGCCAGCAGACCACGGACAGGAGAAGCTTTCTTT.